This T cell receptor beta chain was obtained from a study of human T cells and chemical hapten exposure. As for the study in general: TCR yields per sample varied, mainly owing to small pooled library volume differences.

The germline V gene has CDR1 LNHDA and CDR2 SQIVND (reference sequence). CDR3 size: 15 residues. V was clipped by 7 bases and J by 2 bases, with 17 bases between them. Study-level points and caveats: Versus controls, expanded TCRs had significantly more large CDR3 similarity clusters.

As to time point: patch test 2, 6 weeks after DPC sensitization. Treatment indicated: therapeutic diphenylcyclopropenone sensitization with weekly scalp DPC. This clonotype was seen ten or more times. Its target is not known. The library attached unique molecular identifiers to individual cDNA molecules. TCRdb passed the RACE reads through MiXCR, listing each CDR3 protein once. Of some 42,000 distinct CDR3 sequences in the sample, just under 9% are singletons; the top ten hold over 14%. The TCR was taken from a woman aged 40 to 55 with alopecia areata. Some clones in this sample may be carry-over from other donors' samples. Sequenced material: whole blood, taken in connection with sensitization to the hapten diphenylcyclopropenone (DPC). The chain uses TRBV19 and TRBJ1-2, with D possibly being TRBD1 (6 bases). CDR3 sequence reads: CASNFTGWKNYGYTF. The CDR3 nucleotides read TGTGCCAGTAATTTCACAGGGTGGAAGAACTATGGCTACACCTTC.